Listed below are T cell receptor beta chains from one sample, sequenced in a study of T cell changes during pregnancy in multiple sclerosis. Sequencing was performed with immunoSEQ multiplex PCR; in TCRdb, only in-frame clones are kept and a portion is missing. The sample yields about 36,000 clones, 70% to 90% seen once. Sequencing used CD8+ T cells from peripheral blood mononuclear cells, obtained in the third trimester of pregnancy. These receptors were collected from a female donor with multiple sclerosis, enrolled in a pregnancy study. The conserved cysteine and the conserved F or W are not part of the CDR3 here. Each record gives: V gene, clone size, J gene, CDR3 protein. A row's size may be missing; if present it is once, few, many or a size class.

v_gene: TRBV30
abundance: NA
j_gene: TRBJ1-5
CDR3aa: AWSVPQVGQPQH

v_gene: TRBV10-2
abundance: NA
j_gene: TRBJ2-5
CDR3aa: ASSEEGTGQNGFQETQY

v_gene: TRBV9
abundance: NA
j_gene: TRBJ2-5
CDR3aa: ASSTEQYQETQY

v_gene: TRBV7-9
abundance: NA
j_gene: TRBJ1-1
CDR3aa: ASSNRTGGTEAF

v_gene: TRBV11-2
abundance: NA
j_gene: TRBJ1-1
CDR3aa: ASSLGAGRAF

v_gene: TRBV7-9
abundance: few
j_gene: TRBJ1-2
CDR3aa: ASSLDRPAYGYT

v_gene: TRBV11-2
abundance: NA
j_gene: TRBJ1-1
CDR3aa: ASSFSGLGENTEAF

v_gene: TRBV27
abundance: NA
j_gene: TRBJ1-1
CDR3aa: ASSPRVPKNTEAF

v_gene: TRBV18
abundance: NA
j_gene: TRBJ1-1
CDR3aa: ASSDPKTGQGTWNTEAF

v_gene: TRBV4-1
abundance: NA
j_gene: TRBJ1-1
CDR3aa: ASSLAGPDTEAF

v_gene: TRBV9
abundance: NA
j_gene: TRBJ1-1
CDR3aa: ASSVYRGPNTEAF

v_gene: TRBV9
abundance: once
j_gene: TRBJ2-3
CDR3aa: ASSPYGSGDTQY

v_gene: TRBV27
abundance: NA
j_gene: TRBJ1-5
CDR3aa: ASSMTVNQPQH

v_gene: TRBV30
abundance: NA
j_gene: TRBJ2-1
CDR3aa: ACGTNYNEQF

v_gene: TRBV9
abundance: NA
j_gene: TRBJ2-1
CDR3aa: ASAGGGREQF

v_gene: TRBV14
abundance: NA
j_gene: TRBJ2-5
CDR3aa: ASSPAGAQETQY

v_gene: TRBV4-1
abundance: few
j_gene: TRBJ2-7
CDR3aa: ASSQDPGGLYEQY

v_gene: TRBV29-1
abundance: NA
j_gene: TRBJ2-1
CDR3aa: SVEGGFGRSSYNEQF

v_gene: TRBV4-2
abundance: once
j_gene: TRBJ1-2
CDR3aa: ASSQEGWPGLFFYGYT

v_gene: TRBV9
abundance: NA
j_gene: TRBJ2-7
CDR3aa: ASSVEDRFSYEQY

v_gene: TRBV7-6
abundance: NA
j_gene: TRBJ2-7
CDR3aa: ASSLLAGVLYEQY

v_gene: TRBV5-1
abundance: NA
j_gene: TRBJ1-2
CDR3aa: ASSFSGLNGYT

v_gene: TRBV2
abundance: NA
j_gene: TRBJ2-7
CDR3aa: ASSPGGGGAISYEQY

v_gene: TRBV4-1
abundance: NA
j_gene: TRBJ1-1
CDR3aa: ASSQDRNRWGSKNTEAF

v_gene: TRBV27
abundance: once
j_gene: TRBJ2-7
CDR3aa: ASSFSGQTYEQY

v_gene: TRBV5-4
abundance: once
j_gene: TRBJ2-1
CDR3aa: ASSLYGSSYNEQF

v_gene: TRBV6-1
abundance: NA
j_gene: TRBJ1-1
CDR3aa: ASRRTDPNTEAF

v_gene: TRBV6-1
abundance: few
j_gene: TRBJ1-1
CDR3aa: ASSGRPRGQGNTEAF

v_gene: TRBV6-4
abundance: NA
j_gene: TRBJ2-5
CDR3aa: ASSDWGRGRQETQY

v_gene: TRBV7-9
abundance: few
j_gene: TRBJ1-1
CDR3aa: ASSLGTGNTEAF

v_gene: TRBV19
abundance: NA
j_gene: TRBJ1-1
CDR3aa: ASSFGTGDPEAF

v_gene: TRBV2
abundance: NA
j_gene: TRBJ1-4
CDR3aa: ASRSEKLF

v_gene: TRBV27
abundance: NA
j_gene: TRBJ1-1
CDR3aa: ASSLSPTGGSEAF

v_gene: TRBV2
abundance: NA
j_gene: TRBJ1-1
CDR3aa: ASRYESGSGTEAF

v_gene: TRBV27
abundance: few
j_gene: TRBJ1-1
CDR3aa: ASSTRGHLTEAF

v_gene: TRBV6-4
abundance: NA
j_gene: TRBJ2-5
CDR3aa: ASSEAAGTQETQY

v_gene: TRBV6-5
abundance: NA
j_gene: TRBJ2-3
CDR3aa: ASSYGGAGYTQY

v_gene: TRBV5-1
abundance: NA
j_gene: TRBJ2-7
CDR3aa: ASSSWIESGVTPYEQY

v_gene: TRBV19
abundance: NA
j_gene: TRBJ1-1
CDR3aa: ASSLTVNTEAF

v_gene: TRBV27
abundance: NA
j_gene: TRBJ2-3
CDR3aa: ASSLLAVNTDTQY

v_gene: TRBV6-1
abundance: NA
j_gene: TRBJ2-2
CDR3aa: ASSDFYGNRDTGELF

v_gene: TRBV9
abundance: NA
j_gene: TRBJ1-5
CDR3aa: ASSEAGLGQPQH

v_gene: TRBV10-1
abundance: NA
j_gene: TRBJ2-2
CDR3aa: ASSESRLAANTGELF

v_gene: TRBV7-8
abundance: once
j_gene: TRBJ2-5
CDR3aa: ASSQLAGGPGETQY

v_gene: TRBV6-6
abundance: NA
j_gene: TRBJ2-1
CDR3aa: ASSYSVQGSNNEQF

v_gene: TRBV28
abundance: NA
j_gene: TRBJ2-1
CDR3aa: ASSIPWTTGTGLNEQF

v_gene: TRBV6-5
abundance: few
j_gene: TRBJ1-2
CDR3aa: ASSSFYGYT

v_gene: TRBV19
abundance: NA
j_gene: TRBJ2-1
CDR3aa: ASSISPYNEQF

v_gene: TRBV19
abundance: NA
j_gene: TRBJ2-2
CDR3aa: ASLQAGTEYNTGELF

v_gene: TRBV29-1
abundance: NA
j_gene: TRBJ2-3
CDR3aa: SVEGIAGGLEDTQY

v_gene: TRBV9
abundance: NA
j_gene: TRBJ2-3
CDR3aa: ASSPGTYLATDTQY

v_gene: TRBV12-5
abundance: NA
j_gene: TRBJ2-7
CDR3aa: ASGPTGASGRGPYEQY

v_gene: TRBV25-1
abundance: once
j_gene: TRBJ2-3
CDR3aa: ATRDRGTDTQY

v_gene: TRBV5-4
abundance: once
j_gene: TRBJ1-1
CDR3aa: ASSPHAGGTEAF

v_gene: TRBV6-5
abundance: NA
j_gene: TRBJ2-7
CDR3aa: ASSYSNQGWYEQY

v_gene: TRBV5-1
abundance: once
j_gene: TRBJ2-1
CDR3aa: ASSAGTGGLYNEQF

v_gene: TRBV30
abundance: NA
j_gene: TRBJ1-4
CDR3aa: AWSYSSNEKLF

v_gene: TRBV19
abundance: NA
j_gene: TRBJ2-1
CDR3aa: ASSLGGDNEQF

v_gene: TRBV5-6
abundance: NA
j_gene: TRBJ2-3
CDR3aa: ASSYDLAGDTQY